One sample yielded the 19 T cell receptor beta chains listed below, sequenced in a study of blood T cell repertoires in COVID-19. Some clones are missing from TCRdb's copy, which holds only in-frame ones; the method was immunoSEQ multiplex PCR. This table holds around 130,000 clones, roughly 89% found once. The sample was peripheral blood. Receptor source: a woman between 50 and 59 years old with acute or convalescent COVID-19.

Only one count was recorded for this clone. The V call is TRBV3-1 (or the pseudogene TRBV3-2), the J call TRBJ2-3; 10 bases agree with TRBD1. Germline V gene lookup returns CDR1 LGHDT and CDR2 YNNKEL (reference sequence). The CDR3 runs 16 residues. V was pared by 1 base and J by 5 bases, with 6 bases of the junction left unmatched. DNA of the CDR3: TGTGCCAGCAGCCAAGGGACAGGGGGATCCCGAGATACGCAGTATTTT. This translates into CASSQGTGGSRDTQYF.

The chain couples TRBV27 to TRBJ2-7, with D maybe TRBD2 (5 bases). The length of the CDR3 is 13 residues. The germline V gene encodes CDR1 MNHEY and CDR2 SMNVEV (reference sequence). Trimming removed 8 bases at V and 5 bases at J, with 16 bases between. The DNA for the CDR3 is TGTGCCAGCCGAGGGATAGGGTTCGACGAGCAGTACTTC. Translating gives CASRGIGFDEQYF.

The table lists this clone with a count of one. The rearrangement links TRBV7-9 to TRBJ1-2; D unclear. CDR1 SEHNR and CDR2 FQNEAQ come from the germline V gene (reference sequence). With 10 bases removed from V and 7 bases from J, the gap between germline ends came to 16 bases. This CDR3 is built from 12 residues. The CDR3 is CATEAGIAGYTF. The DNA for the CDR3 is TGTGCCACCGAGGCGGGGATCGCTGGCTACACCTTC. Drawing the rest from reference TRBV7-9 and TRBJ1-2, the complete variable domain is DTGVSQNPRHKITKRGQNVTFRCDPISEHNRLYWYRQTLGQGPEFLTYFQNEAQLEKSRLLSDRFSAERPKGSFSTLEIQRTEQGDSAMYLCATEAGIAGYTFGSGTRLTVV.

This clone was recorded a few times. V usage is TRBV20-1 and J usage is TRBJ1-2; unclear D gene. V shed 6 bases and J shed 8 bases, with 13 bases lying between them. This CDR3 is 11 amino acids long. Looked up from germline, CDR1 is DFQATT and CDR2 is SNEGSKA (reference sequence). This chain's CDR3 is CSAHDGVGYTF. For the CDR3, the DNA is TGCAGTGCGCACGACGGGGTGGGCTACACCTTC.

This rearrangement joins TRBV6-6 to TRBJ1-1, with D possibly being TRBD1 (5 bases). V was clipped by 5 bases and J by 5 bases, with 15 bases between them. CDR3 length: 14 residues. Germline lookup yields CDR1 MNHNY and CDR2 SVGAGI (reference sequence). The CDR3 loop is CASSPGGATTEAFF. The CDR3 region has the DNA TGTGCCAGCAGTCCCGGGGGAGCCACAACTGAAGCTTTCTTT.

The chain employs TRBV5-6 and TRBJ1-1; 12 nucleotides align to TRBD1. With V trimmed by 7 bases and J by 4 bases, 8 bases remained unmatched. This CDR3 is 15 amino acids long. From germline, CDR1 is SGHDT and CDR2 YYEEEE. This CDR3 is CASSGTGGLGTEAFF. The DNA for the CDR3 is TGTGCCAGCTCCGGGACAGGGGGCCTGGGCACTGAAGCTTTCTTT. The entire variable domain, with the rest obtained from reference TRBV5-6 and TRBJ1-1, is as follows: DAGVTQSPTHLIKTRGQQVTLRCSPKSGHDTVSWYQQALGQGPQFIFQYYEEEERQRGNFPDRFSGHQFPNYSSELNVNALLLGDSALYLCASSGTGGLGTEAFFGQGTRLTVV.

The V gene is TRBV7-2, the J gene TRBJ1-5; D unresolved. Germline V gives CDR1 SGHTA, CDR2 FQGNSA. This CDR3 spans 15 amino acids. Trimming shortened V by 0 bases and J by 6 bases, and 12 bases separated the two germline ends. The DNA of the CDR3 is TGTGCCAGCAGCTTAGCGCCGGGTAATGGTCAGCCCCAGCATTTT. Residues: CASSLAPGNGQPQHF.

This clone was detected once. This chain connects TRBV7-2 to TRBJ2-7; 14 bases agree with TRBD2. Trimming cost V 4 bases and J 5 bases; bases outside gene matches: 10. There are 17 residues in the CDR3. CDR1 and CDR2 (germline): SGHTA, FQGNSA. DNA for the CDR3: TGTGCCAGCAGCTCCCCGGGACTAGCGGGAGCAGCCCACGAGCAGTACTTC. It encodes CASSSPGLAGAAHEQYF. Combining the CDR3 with reference TRBV7-2 and TRBJ2-7 gives the whole variable domain GAGVSQSPSNKVTEKGKDVELRCDPISGHTALYWYRQSLGQGLEFLIYFQGNSAPDKSGLPSDRFSAERTGGSVSTLTIQRTQQEDSAVYLCASSSPGLAGAAHEQYFGPGTRLTVT.

V usage is TRBV6-5 and J usage is TRBJ1-2; 7 bases align to TRBD1. CDR1 is MNHEY, CDR2 SVGAGI, per germline. The CDR3 covers 15 residues. With 6 bases clipped from V and 0 bases from J, the junction kept 7 bases outside the gene matches. The CDR3 coding sequence is TGTGCCAGCAGGCCCGGGACAGCGGCTAACTATGGCTACACCTTC. It codes for CASRPGTAANYGYTF.

The genes are TRBV18 and TRBJ1-1; 9 nucleotides align to TRBD1. This CDR3 is built from 16 residues. J was trimmed by 5 bases and V by 3 bases; bases with no gene match: 10. In germline, CDR1 is KGHSH, CDR2 LQKENI. CDR3 DNA sequence: TGTGCCAGCTCACCCATCGGAACAGGGGGCGGAACTGAAGCTTTCTTT. Translation: CASSPIGTGGGTEAFF.

The chain joins TRBV5-6 to TRBJ1-1; TRBD1 matches at 8 bases. This CDR3 comprises 14 residues. Germline V lookup: CDR1 SGHDT, CDR2 YYEEEE. Unmatched junction bases numbered 3, after V lost 5 bases and J lost 0 bases. In nucleotides, the CDR3 is TGTGCCAGCAGGATGACAGGGGTGAACACTGAAGCTTTCTTT. It specifies CASRMTGVNTEAFF.

The chain recombines TRBV29-1 with TRBJ2-1; TRBD1 aligns across 10 bases. The germline V gene has CDR1 SQVTM and CDR2 ANQGSEA. V was clipped by 0 bases and J by 7 bases; unmatched bases: 6. The CDR3 is made up of 15 amino acids. The CDR3 loop is CSVEDIRDRGNEQFF. In DNA, the CDR3 is TGCAGCGTTGAAGATATTAGGGACAGGGGAAATGAGCAGTTCTTC.

V gene TRBV27 combines with J gene TRBJ2-7; 9 positions match TRBD2. Germline V CDR1 and CDR2: MNHEY, SMNVEV (reference sequence). The J segment lost 4 bases and the V segment lost 4 bases, leaving 5 bases of the junction unmatched. The CDR3 is 14 amino acids. This CDR3 reads CASSSSGVGYEQYF. For the CDR3, the DNA is TGTGCCAGCAGTTCTAGCGGGGTGGGATACGAGCAGTACTTC.

The V gene is TRBV12-3 or TRBV12-4, the J gene TRBJ1-2, with D possibly TRBD1 on 6 matching bases. This CDR3 contains 12 residues. Trimming cost V 5 bases and J 5 bases, with 9 bases left between them. For the CDR3, the DNA is TGTGCCAGCAGTGGACAGTCTTATGGCTACACCTTC. Protein sequence: CASSGQSYGYTF.

The chain is built from TRBV3-1 (or the pseudogene TRBV3-2) and TRBJ2-3, with D possibly being TRBD2 (6 bases). Germline V gives CDR1 LGHDT, CDR2 YNNKEL (reference sequence). The CDR3 loop spans 16 amino acids. Trimming took 0 bases from V and 2 from J, leaving 12 bases between them. This CDR3 is CASSQEMGGTTDTQYF. As DNA, the CDR3 is TGTGCCAGCAGCCAAGAGATGGGCGGGACCACAGATACGCAGTATTTT.

This clone qualifies as medium-sized (0.01 to 0.1%). This rearrangement joins TRBV19 to TRBJ2-1, with TRBD2 identical over 11 bases. CDR1 is LNHDA and CDR2 is SQIVND in the germline V gene (reference sequence). V dropped 4 bases and J dropped 9; count of bases not matched to a gene: 5. The CDR3 length is 14 residues. The CDR3 region has the DNA TGTGCCAGTAGTAAGACTAGCGGGGCTACTGAGCAGTTCTTC. It is translated as CASSKTSGATEQFF.

V and J are TRBV7-2 and TRBJ2-1, with a weak D call TRBD1 (5 bases). With 1 base removed from V and 1 base from J, the gap between germline ends came to 11 bases. Germline lookup yields CDR1 SGHTA and CDR2 FQGNSA. This CDR3 spans 16 amino acids. The CDR3, as DNA: TGTGCCAGCAGCTTAGGGTCAGGGCAGTCCTACAATGAGCAGTTCTTC. Translated: CASSLGSGQSYNEQFF.

V usage is TRBV5-1 and J usage is TRBJ2-3; 7 bases are shared with TRBD2. V lost 7 bases to trimming and J lost 3 bases; unmatched junction nucleotides: 11. This CDR3 region has 15 residues. Germline CDR1 and CDR2: SGHRS and YFSETQ. CDR3 DNA sequence: TGCGCCAGCTGCAAGGCGGGGGTGGGAACAGATACGCAGTATTTT. Translated: CASCKAGVGTDTQYF.

V and J are TRBV5-1 and TRBJ1-2, with TRBD1 matching 10 bases. This CDR3 is built from 16 residues. Germline lookup yields CDR1 SGHRS and CDR2 YFSETQ. V gave up 4 bases and J gave up 0 bases; unmatched junction bases: 6. The CDR3 DNA sequence: TGCGCCAGCAGCCCGGGACAGGGGAGGGCTAACTATGGCTACACCTTC. Translated, it gives CASSPGQGRANYGYTF.